This T cell receptor beta chain was found in a study of blood T cells in healthy people across ages. For the second PCR, which ran for roughly 7 to 11 cycles, a sample-barcoded 5' primer and a J-beta primer mix were used. TCRdb recomputed calls from the 5' RACE reads with MiXCR, one row per CDR3 protein. The data hold approximately 730,000 distinct CDR3 sequences, with about 40% observed a single time. Those donating, healthy Caucasian individuals from Russia, were aged 6 to 90. Germline CDR1 and CDR2: SNHLY and FYNNEI. Deletions cut 9 bases from V and 0 bases from J, with 14 bases between. This CDR3 contains 14 residues.

Sequencing was carried out using blood. This receptor was obtained from a woman aged 60-75 years in good health. The V gene is TRBV2, the J gene TRBJ1-2; perhaps TRBD1 as D (6 bases). The DNA for the CDR3 is TGTGCCAGTTCTGGACAGCCGACTAACTATGGCTACACCTTC. Residues: CASSGQPTNYGYTF. The full variable domain, its missing parts supplied by reference TRBV2 and TRBJ1-2, is EPEVTQTPSHQVTQMGQEVILRCVPISNHLYFYWYRQILGQKVEFLVSFYNNEISEKSEIFDDQFSVERPDGSNFTLKIRSTKLEDSAMYFCASSGQPTNYGYTFGSGTRLTVV.